This note documents a single T cell receptor (beta chain) sequence. TCRdb keeps only in-frame clones here, not all; method: immunoSEQ multiplex PCR. The sample has about 280,000 clones, approximately 82% seen once. This entry belongs to a study of blood T cell repertoires in COVID-19. The wider study: From the United States, Italy and Spain came samples of acute and convalescent COVID-19.

Membership in each cohort depended on participant-reported clinical history. Participants in the exposed group had met a COVID-19 case in the 2 weeks before joining the study. CDR1 and CDR2 from the germline V gene are KGHSH and LQKENI. Deletions cut 6 bases from V and 6 bases from J, with 18 bases between. The CDR3 covers 14 residues. This TCR came from a man aged 35-49 years who had been exposed to COVID-19. The rearrangement joins TRBV18 to TRBJ2-7, with D maybe TRBD2 (6 bases). The sample was PBMCs or T cells enriched from blood (not recorded which). Here the CDR3 DNA reads TGTGCCAGCTCGGGCGGGACTCCAGGGCTCGAGCAGTACTTC. This translates into CASSGGTPGLEQYF.